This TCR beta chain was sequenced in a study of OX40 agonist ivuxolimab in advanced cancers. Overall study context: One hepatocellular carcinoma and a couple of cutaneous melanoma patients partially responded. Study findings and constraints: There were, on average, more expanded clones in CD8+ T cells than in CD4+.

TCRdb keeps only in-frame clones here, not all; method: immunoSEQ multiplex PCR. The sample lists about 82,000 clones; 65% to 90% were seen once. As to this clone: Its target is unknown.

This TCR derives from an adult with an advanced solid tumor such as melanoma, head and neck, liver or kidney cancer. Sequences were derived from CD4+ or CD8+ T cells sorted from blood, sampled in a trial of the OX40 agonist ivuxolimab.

CDR3 sequence (DNA): TGTGCCAGCAGGCCCGAGTCTGGAATTACCTACAATGAGCAGTTCTTC. Its protein product is CASRPESGITYNEQFF. The chain combines TRBV28 with TRBJ2-1; D is undetermined. V lost 6 bases to trimming and J lost 2 bases, with 17 bases between them. Germline V gene data show CDR1 as MDHEN and CDR2 as SYDVKM. This CDR3 spans 16 amino acids.